These 19 T cell receptor beta chains came from one sample sequenced in a study of blood T cells in healthy people across ages. Primers used in a second PCR of roughly 7 to 11 cycles were a sample-barcoded 5' primer and a J-beta primer mix. Via MiXCR, TCRdb re-called the 5' RACE reads, giving one row per CDR3 protein. The profile shows about 760,000 distinct CDR3 sequences, approximately 25% of them singletons. Separately, the same data were catalogued under a study of T cells of mothers and their children.

Sequenced: blood. Receptor source: a boy aged 5-17 years in good health.

The V gene is TRBV4-2, the J gene TRBJ2-5, with D possibly TRBD1 on 6 matching bases. This CDR3 has 15 residues. V was pared by 4 bases and J by 4 bases, with 16 bases between. From germline, CDR1 is LGHNA and CDR2 YNFKEQ. The CDR3 loop reads CASSLSSGESETQYF. The CDR3 DNA sequence: TGTGCCAGCAGCCTATCTTCAGGGGAGTCAGAGACCCAGTACTTC.

This clonotype was detected a few times. A read error may account for a junction end that differs from germline. The J gene is TRBJ2-1, the V gene TRBV20-1; TRBD2 agrees at 8 bases. The CDR3 contains 16 residues. Germline assignment: CDR1 DFQATT and CDR2 SNEGSKA (reference sequence). The DNA of the CDR3 is TGCAATGCTATCCCCCTTAGCGGGGTCTCCTACAATGAGCAGTTCTTC. Translating it yields CNAIPLSGVSYNEQFF.

This sequence joins TRBV14 and TRBJ2-4; perhaps TRBD2 as D (6 bases). Trimming shortened V by 2 bases and J by 1 base, and 21 bases separated the two germline ends. The germline V gene encodes CDR1 SGHDN and CDR2 FVKESK. This CDR3 is 19 amino acids long. The CDR3, as DNA: TGTGCCAGCAGCCAATTTCTAGGGGAGGCCTCGGGGGCCAAAAACATTCAGTACTTC. Its translation: CASSQFLGEASGAKNIQYF.

The V and J genes are TRBV5-5 and TRBJ2-5; unclear D gene. Per germline, CDR1 SGHKS and CDR2 YYEKEE (reference sequence). V was clipped by 6 bases and J by 2 bases, with 14 bases between them. The CDR3 runs 14 residues. The CDR3 nucleotides are TGTGCCAGCACCCCCGAGGTTGAACAAGAGACCCAGTACTTC. It specifies CASTPEVEQETQYF.

This chain connects TRBV7-2 to TRBJ1-2; D is undetermined. V lost 1 base and J 8 bases, leaving 11 bases between the germline ends. The germline CDR1 and CDR2 sequences are SGHTA and FQGNSA. The CDR3 covers 13 residues. The CDR3 DNA reads TGTGCCAGCAGCTTAGAAAACGGGAGCGGCTACACCTTC. The encoded protein is CASSLENGSGYTF.

This clonotype was picked up a small number of times. J is TRBJ2-7 and V is TRBV6-2 or TRBV6-3, with 8 nucleotides matching TRBD1. The V gene end was trimmed by 5 bases and the J gene end by 3 bases; junction bases not matched to a gene: 3. CDR1 and CDR2 (germline): MNHEY, SVGEGT. The CDR3 contains 13 residues. CDR3 nucleotides: TGTGCCAGCAGTGGACAGGGTCTCTACGAGCAGTACTTC. Its protein is CASSGQGLYEQYF.

The V gene is TRBV27, the J gene TRBJ2-5, with 13 positions matching TRBD2. Per germline, CDR1 MNHEY and CDR2 SMNVEV (reference sequence). Trimming removed 3 bases from V and 4 bases from J; junction bases left unmatched: 8. This CDR3 comprises 17 residues. DNA for the CDR3: TGTGCCAGCAGTTTGGGTTGGGGACTAGCGGGACCAGAGACCCAGTACTTC. This translates into CASSLGWGLAGPETQYF.

This clonotype was detected only a few times. The chain recombines TRBV15 with TRBJ2-7, with D perhaps TRBD2 (6 bases). The V end lost 4 bases, the J end lost 6 bases, and 7 bases lay between the germline ends. The CDR3 extends over 11 amino acids. The V gene's germline CDR1 is LNHNV and CDR2 YYDKDF (reference sequence). CDR3 sequence: CATSKAGEQYF. The CDR3 DNA reads TGTGCCACCAGCAAAGCGGGCGAGCAGTACTTC. Using reference TRBV15 and TRBJ2-7 for the parts outside the CDR3, the full variable domain is DAMVIQNPRYQVTQFGKPVTLSCSQTLNHNVMYWYQQKSSQAPKLLFHYYDKDFNNEADTPDNFQSRRPNTSFCFLDIRSPGLGDTAMYLCATSKAGEQYFGPGTRLTVT.

This clonotype has a handful of counts. The chain has TRBV12-3 or TRBV12-4 and TRBJ2-1; D is undetermined. The length of the CDR3 is 11 residues. Trimming removed 8 bases from V and 7 bases from J, with 9 bases in between. CDR3 amino acids: CASGRWNEQFF. DNA for the CDR3: TGTGCCAGCGGCCGGTGGAATGAGCAGTTCTTC.

This clonotype appeared many times. The chain carries TRBV7-2 and TRBJ2-5; TRBD2 agrees at 8 bases. This CDR3 spans 16 amino acids. Germline-derived CDR1 and CDR2 are SGHTA and FQGNSA. V gave up 2 bases and J gave up 2 bases; unmatched junction bases: 7. This CDR3 reads CASSLLGRGGQETQYF. The CDR3 DNA follows: TGTGCCAGCAGCTTATTAGGGCGCGGGGGGCAAGAGACCCAGTACTTC.

The sample holds a few counts of this clonotype. The rearrangement uses TRBV5-1 and TRBJ2-3; D is possibly TRBD2 (5 bases). CDR3 size: 15 residues. V was shortened by 4 bases and J by 4 bases, with 16 bases between the two germline ends. The germline CDR1 and CDR2 sequences are SGHRS and YFSETQ. In DNA form, the CDR3 reads TGCGCCAGCAGCCCGGACTCCTTCGCTGCAGATACGCAGTATTTT. It is translated as CASSPDSFAADTQYF.

The V and J genes are TRBV19 and TRBJ1-6, with 7 bases lining up with TRBD1. The CDR3 has 14 residues. V was clipped by 8 bases and J by 9 bases; unmatched bases: 10. Per germline, CDR1 LNHDA and CDR2 SQIVND (reference sequence). Here the CDR3 DNA reads TGTGCCAGTTCGACCCGGGACAGTACTTCACCCCTCCACTTT. This sequence encodes CASSTRDSTSPLHF.

The V gene is TRBV27, the J gene TRBJ2-7; 9 nucleotides agree with TRBD1. The length of the CDR3 is 14 residues. Per germline, CDR1 MNHEY and CDR2 SMNVEV (reference sequence). Trimming took 3 bases from V and 5 from J; bases not matched to a gene: 5. The CDR3 protein is CASSFYRGRNEQYF. The CDR3 coding sequence is TGTGCCAGCAGTTTCTACAGGGGGCGAAACGAGCAGTACTTC.

This clonotype was counted once. Here the CDR3 omits its conserved ending phenylalanine or tryptophan, so a read error is the likely source. The chain employs TRBV5-4 and TRBJ1-1; TRBD1 might be the D (5 bases). V lost 4 bases to trimming and J lost 5 bases, with 18 bases between them. The V gene's germline CDR1 is SGHNT and CDR2 YYREEE (reference sequence). This CDR3 has 15 residues. CDR3 sequence: CASSPKRGSRTEAFL. The CDR3 DNA reads TGTGCCAGCAGCCCCAAACGGGGGTCGCGGACTGAAGCTTTCCTT.

The rearrangement uses TRBV2 and TRBJ2-1, with 12 bases lining up with TRBD2. The CDR3 loop spans 15 amino acids. Looked up from germline, CDR1 is SNHLY and CDR2 is FYNNEI. Trimming removed 4 bases from V and 6 bases from J; junction bases left unmatched: 4. The CDR3 region is CASSALAGGGNEQFF. Written as DNA, the CDR3 is TGTGCCAGCAGTGCGCTAGCGGGGGGGGGCAATGAGCAGTTCTTC.

This clonotype was counted a few times. The chain is built from TRBV3-1 and TRBJ2-6; D unresolved. The germline gives CDR1 LGHDT, CDR2 YNNKEL (reference sequence). CDR3 length: 16 amino acids. V gave up 1 base and J gave up 4 bases, with 11 bases separating them. The CDR3 region is CASSQGSKAGANVLTF. CDR3 coding DNA: TGTGCCAGCAGCCAAGGGTCAAAGGCGGGGGCCAACGTCCTGACTTTC.

CDR3 sequence reads: CASSGGQGFDQPQHF. CDR3 sequence (DNA): TGTGCCAGCAGCGGGGGACAGGGGTTTGATCAGCCCCAGCATTTT. The gene calls are TRBV7-2 and TRBJ1-5; 10 bases line up with TRBD1. Germline V gene data show CDR1 as SGHTA and CDR2 as FQGNSA. Trimming at V came to 5 bases and at J to 5 bases, leaving 6 bases not matched to a gene. The CDR3 is 15 residues long.

This clonotype was seen a few times. The chain joins TRBV6-6 to TRBJ2-7, with a weak D call TRBD2 (5 bases). CDR3 length equals 16 residues. From germline, CDR1 is MNHNY and CDR2 SVGAGI (reference sequence). V was cut by 0 bases and J by 3 bases, with 15 bases left in between. CDR3 sequence reads: CASSYSEGPYYYEQYF. Written as DNA, the CDR3 is TGTGCCAGCAGTTACTCAGAGGGCCCGTACTACTACGAGCAGTACTTC.

This sequence joins TRBV5-1 and TRBJ2-1, with 8 bases that match TRBD2. The J call is in doubt because the DNA end fits TRBJ2-5 better. The CDR3 runs 16 residues. The germline V gene encodes CDR1 SGHRS and CDR2 YFSETQ. The CDR3 bases are TGCGCCAGCAGCTTAAAAGCGGGGGCCGGGGGAGAGACCCAGTACTTC. Its protein product is CASSLKAGAGGETQYF.